This T cell receptor (beta chain) was observed in a study of response to subunit inactivated influenza vaccine (dated by TCRdb to 2016 to 2018). With respect to the entire study: Deep quantitative T cell receptor repertoire profiling was used in the study to track responses to a trivalent subunit inactivated influenza vaccine. What the work shows at the level of the full study, not this receptor alone: The authors suggested that each seasonal influenza vaccination may recruit only a limited number of new T cells.

Based on the germline V gene (reference sequence), the CDR1 and CDR2 sequences are SSHAT and FNYEAQ. The CDR3, cysteine through phenylalanine, is 16 amino acids long. The entry retains the CDR3 DNA only, 48 bases that are in frame from base 1. Libraries came from RT-PCR. TCRdb shows the sequencer as Illumina HiSeq 2500. TCRdb reworked the public reads: Q25 trimming with fastp, MiXCR clone assembly, productive beta chains retained. One record per CDR3 amino acid sequence lists the most common genes and DNA. For this sample the table gives about 780,000 distinct CDR3 sequences, of which roughly 20% were detected only once. Of the sample, around 9.9% is held by the ten largest clones. This clonotype was detected a few times. Its antigen specificity is not known. Sequence at one end of the junction differs from germline and may be a read error.

Sequenced material: PBMCs from blood, taken 4 to 6 days after vaccination. This sequence uses TRBV7-7 and TRBJ2-1, with 8 bases aligning to TRBD1. This sequence was found in a man aged 50-59 years who received an inactivated influenza vaccine. Donor details come from another sample of the same person, matched by shared clones. The DNA sequence is TGTGCTAGCAGTCCTTCTAGGACAGGGCTCTACAATGAGCAGTTCTTC. It translates as CASSPSRTGLYNEQFF.